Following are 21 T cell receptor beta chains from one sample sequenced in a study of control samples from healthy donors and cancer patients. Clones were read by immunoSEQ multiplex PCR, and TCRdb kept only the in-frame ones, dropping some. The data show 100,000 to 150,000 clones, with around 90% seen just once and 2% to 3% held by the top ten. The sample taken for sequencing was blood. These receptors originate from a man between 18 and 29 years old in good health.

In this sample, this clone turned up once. Here the CDR3 reads CASSRYPDQPQHF. The CDR3 nucleotides read TGTGCCAGCAGCCGTTACCCGGATCAGCCCCAGCATTTT. The chain is built from TRBV7-9 and TRBJ1-5; D not resolved. The germline gives CDR1 SEHNR, CDR2 FQNEAQ (reference sequence). This CDR3 is built from 13 residues. The germline V and J ends were trimmed by 5 bases and 5 bases, with 10 bases remaining between them.

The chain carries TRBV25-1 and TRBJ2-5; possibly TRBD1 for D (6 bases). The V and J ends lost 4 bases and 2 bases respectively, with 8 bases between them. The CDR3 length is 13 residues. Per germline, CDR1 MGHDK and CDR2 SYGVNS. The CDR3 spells CASSGDIQETQYF. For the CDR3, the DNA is TGTGCCAGCAGTGGGGACATACAAGAGACCCAGTACTTC.

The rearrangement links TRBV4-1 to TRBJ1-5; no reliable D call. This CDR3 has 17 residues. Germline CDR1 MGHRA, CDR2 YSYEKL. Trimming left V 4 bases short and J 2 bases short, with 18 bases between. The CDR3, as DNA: TGCGCCAGCAGCCGAACATGGGTGGAGAATGGCAATCAGCCCCAGCATTTT. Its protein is CASSRTWVENGNQPQHF.

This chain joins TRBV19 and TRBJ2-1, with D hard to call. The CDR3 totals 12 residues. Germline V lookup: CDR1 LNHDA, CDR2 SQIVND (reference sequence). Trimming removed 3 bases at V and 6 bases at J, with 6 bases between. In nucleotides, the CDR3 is TGTGCCAGTAGTATTAGACCCAATGAGCAGTTCTTC. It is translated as CASSIRPNEQFF.

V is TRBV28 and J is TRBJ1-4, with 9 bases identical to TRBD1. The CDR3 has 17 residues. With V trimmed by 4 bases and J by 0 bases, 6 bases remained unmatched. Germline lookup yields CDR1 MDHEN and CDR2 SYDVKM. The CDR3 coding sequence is TGTGCCAGCAGTTATGGACAGGGGACTGCAACTAATGAAAAACTGTTTTTT. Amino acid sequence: CASSYGQGTATNEKLFF.

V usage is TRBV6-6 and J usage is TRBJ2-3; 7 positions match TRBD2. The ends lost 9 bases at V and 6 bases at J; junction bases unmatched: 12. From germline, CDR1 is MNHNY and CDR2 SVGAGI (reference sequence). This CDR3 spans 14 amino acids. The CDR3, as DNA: TGTGCCAGTTGCAGTACGGGGGGATTTGATACGCAGTATTTT. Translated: CASCSTGGFDTQYF.

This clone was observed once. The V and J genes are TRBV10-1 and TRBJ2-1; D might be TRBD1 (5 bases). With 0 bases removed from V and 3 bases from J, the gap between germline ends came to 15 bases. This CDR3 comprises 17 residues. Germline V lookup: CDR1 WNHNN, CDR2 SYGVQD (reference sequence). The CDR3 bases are TGCGCCAGCAGTGAGTCGGTAGGGGCCACAGTCTACAATGAGCAGTTCTTC. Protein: CASSESVGATVYNEQFF.

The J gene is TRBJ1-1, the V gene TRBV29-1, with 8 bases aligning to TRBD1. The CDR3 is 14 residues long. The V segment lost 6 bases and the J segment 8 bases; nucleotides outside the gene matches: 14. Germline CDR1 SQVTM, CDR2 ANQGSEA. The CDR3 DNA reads TGCAGCGTCGCCCTCAGGCAGGGGGCAACGGAAGCTTTCTTT. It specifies CSVALRQGATEAFF.

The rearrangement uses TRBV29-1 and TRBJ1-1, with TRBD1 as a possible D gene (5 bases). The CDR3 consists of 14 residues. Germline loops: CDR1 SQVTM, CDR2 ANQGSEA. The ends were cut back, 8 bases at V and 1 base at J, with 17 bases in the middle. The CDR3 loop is CSSLGGGKNTEAFF. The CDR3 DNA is TGCAGCTCTCTCGGCGGGGGGAAGAACACTGAAGCTTTCTTT.

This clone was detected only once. The CDR3 spells CASSSMRGQGATDTQYF. The CDR3 DNA sequence: TGTGCCAGCAGCTCTATGAGGGGACAGGGGGCGACAGATACGCAGTATTTT. The chain links TRBV7-9 to TRBJ2-3; 12 bases are shared with TRBD1. The CDR3 loop spans 17 amino acids. In germline, CDR1 is SEHNR, CDR2 FQNEAQ (reference sequence). The V segment lost 4 bases and the J segment 3 bases; nucleotides outside the gene matches: 8.

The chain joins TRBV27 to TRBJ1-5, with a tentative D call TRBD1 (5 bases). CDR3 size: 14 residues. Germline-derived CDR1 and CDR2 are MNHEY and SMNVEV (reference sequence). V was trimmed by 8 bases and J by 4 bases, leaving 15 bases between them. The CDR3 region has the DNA TGTGCCAGCGGCTCCAGGGCGTTGAATCAGCCCCAGCATTTT. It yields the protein CASGSRALNQPQHF.

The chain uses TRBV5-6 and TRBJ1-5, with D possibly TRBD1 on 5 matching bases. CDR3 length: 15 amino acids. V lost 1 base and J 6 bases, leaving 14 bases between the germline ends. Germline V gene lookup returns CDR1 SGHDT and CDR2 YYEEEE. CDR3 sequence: CASSLWRETGQPQHF. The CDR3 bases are TGTGCCAGCAGCTTGTGGCGAGAAACAGGTCAGCCCCAGCATTTT.

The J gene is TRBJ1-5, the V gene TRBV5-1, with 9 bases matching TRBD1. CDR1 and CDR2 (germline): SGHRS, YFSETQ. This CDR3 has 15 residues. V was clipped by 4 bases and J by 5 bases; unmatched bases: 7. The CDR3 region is CASSPGTGIDQPQHF. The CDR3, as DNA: TGCGCCAGCAGCCCCGGGACAGGGATTGATCAGCCCCAGCATTTT.

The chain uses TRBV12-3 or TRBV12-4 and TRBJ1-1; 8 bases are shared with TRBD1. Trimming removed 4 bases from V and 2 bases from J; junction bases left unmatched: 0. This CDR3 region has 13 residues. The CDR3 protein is CASSSGGNTEAFF. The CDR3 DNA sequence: TGTGCCAGCAGTTCAGGGGGCAACACTGAAGCTTTCTTT.

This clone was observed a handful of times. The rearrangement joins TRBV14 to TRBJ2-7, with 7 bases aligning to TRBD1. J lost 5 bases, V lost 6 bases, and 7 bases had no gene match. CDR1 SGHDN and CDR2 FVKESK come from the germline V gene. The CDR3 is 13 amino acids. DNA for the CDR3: TGTGCCAGCAGAGATACAGGGGACGACGAGCAGTACTTC. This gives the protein CASRDTGDDEQYF.

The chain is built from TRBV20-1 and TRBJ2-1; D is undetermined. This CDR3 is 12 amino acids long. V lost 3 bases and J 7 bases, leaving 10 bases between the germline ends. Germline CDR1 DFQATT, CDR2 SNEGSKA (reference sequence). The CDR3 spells CSASAPRNEQFF. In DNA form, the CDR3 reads TGCAGTGCTAGTGCCCCTCGAAATGAGCAGTTCTTC.

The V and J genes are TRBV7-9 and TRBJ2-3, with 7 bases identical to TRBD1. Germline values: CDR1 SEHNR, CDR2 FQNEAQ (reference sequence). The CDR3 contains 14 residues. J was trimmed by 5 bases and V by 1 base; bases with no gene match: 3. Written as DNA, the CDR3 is TGTGCCAGCAGCTTAGATAGGGGGCGAGATACGCAGTATTTT. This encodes CASSLDRGRDTQYF.

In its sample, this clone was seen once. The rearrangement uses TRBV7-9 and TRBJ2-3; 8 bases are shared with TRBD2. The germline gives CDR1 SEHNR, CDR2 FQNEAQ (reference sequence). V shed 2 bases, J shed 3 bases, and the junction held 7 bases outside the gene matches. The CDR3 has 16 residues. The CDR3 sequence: CASSLIGGGLTDTQYF. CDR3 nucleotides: TGTGCCAGCAGCTTAATTGGCGGGGGGCTAACAGATACGCAGTATTTT.

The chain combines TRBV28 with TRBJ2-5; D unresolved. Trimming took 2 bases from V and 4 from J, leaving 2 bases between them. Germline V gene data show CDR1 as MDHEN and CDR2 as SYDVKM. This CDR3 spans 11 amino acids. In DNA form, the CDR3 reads TGTGCCAGCAGTTTAGTAGAGACCCAGTACTTC. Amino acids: CASSLVETQYF.

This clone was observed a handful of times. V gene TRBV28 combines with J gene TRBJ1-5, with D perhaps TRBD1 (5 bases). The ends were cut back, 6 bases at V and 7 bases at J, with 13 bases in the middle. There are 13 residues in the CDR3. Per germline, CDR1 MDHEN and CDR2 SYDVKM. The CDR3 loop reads CASSRTKGQPQHF. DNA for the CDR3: TGTGCCAGCAGCCGGACAAAGGGACAGCCCCAGCATTTT.

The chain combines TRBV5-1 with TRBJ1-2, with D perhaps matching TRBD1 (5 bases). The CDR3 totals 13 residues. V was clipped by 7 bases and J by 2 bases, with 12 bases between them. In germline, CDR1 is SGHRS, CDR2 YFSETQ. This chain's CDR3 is CASSTDSNYGYTF. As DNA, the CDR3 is TGCGCCAGCTCAACCGACAGCAACTATGGCTACACCTTC. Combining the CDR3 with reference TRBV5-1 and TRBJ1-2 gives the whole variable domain KAGVTQTPRYLIKTRGQQVTLSCSPISGHRSVSWYQQTPGQGLQFLFEYFSETQRNKGNFPGRFSGRQFSNSRSEMNVSTLELGDSALYLCASSTDSNYGYTFGSGTRLTVV.